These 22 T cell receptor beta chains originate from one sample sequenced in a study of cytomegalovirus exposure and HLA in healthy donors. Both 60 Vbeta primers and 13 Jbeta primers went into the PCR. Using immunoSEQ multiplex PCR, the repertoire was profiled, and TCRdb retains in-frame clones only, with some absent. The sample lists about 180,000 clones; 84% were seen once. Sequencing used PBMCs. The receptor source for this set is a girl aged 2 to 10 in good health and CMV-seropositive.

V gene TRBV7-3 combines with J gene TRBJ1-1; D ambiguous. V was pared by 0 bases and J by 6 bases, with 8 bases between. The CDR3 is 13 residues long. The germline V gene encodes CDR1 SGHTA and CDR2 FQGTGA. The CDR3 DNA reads TGTGCCAGCAGCTTAACGAGGAGGGCTGAAGCTTTCTTT. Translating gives CASSLTRRAEAFF. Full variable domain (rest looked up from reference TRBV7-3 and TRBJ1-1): GAGVSQTPSNKVTEKGKYVELRCDPISGHTALYWYRQSLGQGPEFLIYFQGTGAADDSGLPNDRFFAVRPEGSVSTLKIQRTERGDSAVYLCASSLTRRAEAFFGQGTRLTVV.

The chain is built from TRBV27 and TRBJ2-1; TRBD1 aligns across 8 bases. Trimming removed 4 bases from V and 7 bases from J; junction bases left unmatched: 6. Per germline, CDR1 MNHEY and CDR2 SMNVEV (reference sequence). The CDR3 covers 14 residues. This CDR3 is CASSSRQGNNEQFF. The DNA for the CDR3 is TGTGCCAGCAGTTCCCGACAGGGGAATAATGAGCAGTTCTTC.

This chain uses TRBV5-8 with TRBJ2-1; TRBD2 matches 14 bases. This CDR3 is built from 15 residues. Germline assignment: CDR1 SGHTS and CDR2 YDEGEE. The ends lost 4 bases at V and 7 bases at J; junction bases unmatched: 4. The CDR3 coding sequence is TGTGCCAGCAGCCCCGGGACTAGCGGGGGAAATGAGCAGTTCTTC. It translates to CASSPGTSGGNEQFF.

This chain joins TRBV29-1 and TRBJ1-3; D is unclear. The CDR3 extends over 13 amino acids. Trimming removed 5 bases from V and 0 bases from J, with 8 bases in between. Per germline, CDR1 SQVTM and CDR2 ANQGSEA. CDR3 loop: CSVTLDSGNTIYF. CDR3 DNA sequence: TGCAGCGTTACGCTAGACTCTGGAAACACCATATATTTT.

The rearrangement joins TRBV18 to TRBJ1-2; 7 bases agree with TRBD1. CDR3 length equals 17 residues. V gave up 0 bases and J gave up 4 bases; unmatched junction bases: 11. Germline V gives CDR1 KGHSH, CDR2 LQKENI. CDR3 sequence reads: CASSPPVGDSPFYGYTF. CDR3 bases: TGTGCCAGCTCACCACCGGTAGGGGACAGTCCCTTCTATGGCTACACCTTC.

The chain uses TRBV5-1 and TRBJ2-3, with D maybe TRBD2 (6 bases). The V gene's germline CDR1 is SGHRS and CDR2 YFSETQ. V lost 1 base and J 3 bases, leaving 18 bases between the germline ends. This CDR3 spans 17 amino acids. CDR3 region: CASSLRGRGSGTDTQYF. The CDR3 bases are TGCGCCAGCAGCTTGAGGGGTCGGGGGAGTGGTACAGATACGCAGTATTTT.

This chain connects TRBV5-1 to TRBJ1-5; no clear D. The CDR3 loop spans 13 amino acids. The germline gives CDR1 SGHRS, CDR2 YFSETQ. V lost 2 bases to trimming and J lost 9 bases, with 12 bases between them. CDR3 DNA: TGCGCCAGCAGCTTCCGAAATGGGCCGCCCCAGCATTTT. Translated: CASSFRNGPPQHF.

The CDR3 is CASSFGGHSGNTIYF. The CDR3, as DNA: TGTGCCAGCAGTTTTGGGGGCCACTCTGGAAACACCATATATTTT. The chain joins TRBV28 to TRBJ1-3; tentative D call: TRBD1 (6 bases). Trimming shortened V by 3 bases and J by 0 bases, and 9 bases separated the two germline ends. The CDR3 contains 15 residues. The germline gives CDR1 MDHEN, CDR2 SYDVKM.

The CDR3, as DNA: TGTGCCAGCAGCCCAGGACCTACAGGGGTCGTGGAGACCCAGTACTTC. Translating it yields CASSPGPTGVVETQYF. J is TRBJ2-5 and V is TRBV5-6; 7 bases align to TRBD1. CDR1 and CDR2 (germline): SGHDT, YYEEEE. The CDR3 spans 16 residues. Unmatched junction bases numbered 14, after V lost 4 bases and J lost 5 bases.

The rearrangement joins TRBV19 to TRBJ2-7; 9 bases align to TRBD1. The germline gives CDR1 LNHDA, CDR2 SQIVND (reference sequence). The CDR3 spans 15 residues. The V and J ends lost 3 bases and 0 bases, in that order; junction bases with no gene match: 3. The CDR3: CASSIRQGVSYEQYF. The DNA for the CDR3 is TGTGCCAGTAGTATCCGACAGGGGGTCTCCTACGAGCAGTACTTC.

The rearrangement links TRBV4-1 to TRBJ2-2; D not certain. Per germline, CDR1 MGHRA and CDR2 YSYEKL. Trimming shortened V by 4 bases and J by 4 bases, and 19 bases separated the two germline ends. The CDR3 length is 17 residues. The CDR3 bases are TGCGCCAGCAGCCGGCTCGCCGAACAGCTTACCACCGGGGAGCTGTTTTTT. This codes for CASSRLAEQLTTGELFF.

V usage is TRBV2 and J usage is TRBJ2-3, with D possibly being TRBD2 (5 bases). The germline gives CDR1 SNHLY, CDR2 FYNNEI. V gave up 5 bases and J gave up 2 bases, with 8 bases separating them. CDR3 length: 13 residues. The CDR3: CASSPEVTDTQYF. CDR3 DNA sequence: TGTGCCAGCAGTCCGGAGGTCACAGATACGCAGTATTTT.

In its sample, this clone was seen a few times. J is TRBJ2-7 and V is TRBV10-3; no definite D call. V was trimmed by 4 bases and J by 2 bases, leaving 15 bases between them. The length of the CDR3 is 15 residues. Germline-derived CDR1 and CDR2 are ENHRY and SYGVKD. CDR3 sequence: CAISASSPTPYEQYF. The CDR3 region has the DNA TGTGCCATCAGTGCGTCATCCCCTACCCCCTACGAGCAGTACTTC.

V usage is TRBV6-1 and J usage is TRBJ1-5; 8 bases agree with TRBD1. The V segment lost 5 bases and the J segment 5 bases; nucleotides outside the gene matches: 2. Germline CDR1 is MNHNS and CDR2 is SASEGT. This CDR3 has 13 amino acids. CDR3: CASSNRGDQPQHF. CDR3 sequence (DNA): TGTGCCAGCAGTAACAGGGGGGATCAGCCCCAGCATTTT.

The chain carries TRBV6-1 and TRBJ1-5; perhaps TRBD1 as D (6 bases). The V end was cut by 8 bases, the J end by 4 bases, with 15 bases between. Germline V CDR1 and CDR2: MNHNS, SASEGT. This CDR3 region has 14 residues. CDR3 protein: CASDGQLSNQPQHF. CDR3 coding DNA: TGTGCCAGCGATGGACAGCTTAGTAATCAGCCCCAGCATTTT.

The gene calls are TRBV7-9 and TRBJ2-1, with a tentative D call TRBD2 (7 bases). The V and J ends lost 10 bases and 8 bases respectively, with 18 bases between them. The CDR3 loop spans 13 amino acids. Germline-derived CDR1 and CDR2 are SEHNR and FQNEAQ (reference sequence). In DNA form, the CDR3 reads TGTGCCACGAGTTCGAGGGGGGGGGATGAGCAGTTCTTC. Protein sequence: CATSSRGGDEQFF.

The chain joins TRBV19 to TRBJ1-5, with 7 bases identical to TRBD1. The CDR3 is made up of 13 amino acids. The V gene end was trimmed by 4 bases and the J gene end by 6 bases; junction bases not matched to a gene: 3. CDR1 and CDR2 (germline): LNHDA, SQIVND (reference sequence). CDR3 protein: CASSKTGVQPQHF. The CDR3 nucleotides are TGTGCCAGTAGTAAAACAGGGGTTCAGCCCCAGCATTTT.

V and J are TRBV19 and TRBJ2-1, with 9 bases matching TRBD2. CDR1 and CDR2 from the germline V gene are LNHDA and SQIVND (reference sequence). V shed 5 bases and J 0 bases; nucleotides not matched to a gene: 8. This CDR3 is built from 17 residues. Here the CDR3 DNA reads TGTGCCAGTAGTCGGGTAGCGGGAGCCATCTCCTACAATGAGCAGTTCTTC. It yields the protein CASSRVAGAISYNEQFF.

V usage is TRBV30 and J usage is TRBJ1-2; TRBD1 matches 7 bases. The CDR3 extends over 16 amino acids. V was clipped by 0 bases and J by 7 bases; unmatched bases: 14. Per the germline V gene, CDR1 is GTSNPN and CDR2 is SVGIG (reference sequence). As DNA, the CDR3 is TGTGCCTGGAGTGTACAGGCGTTGTCAGGGGGATGTGGCTACACCTTC. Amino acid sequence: CAWSVQALSGGCGYTF.

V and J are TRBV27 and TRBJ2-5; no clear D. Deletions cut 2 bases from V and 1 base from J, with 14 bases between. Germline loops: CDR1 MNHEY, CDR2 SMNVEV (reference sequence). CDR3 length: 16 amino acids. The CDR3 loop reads CASSLIAGVTQETQYF. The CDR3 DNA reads TGTGCCAGCAGTTTAATCGCCGGTGTAACCCAAGAGACCCAGTACTTC.

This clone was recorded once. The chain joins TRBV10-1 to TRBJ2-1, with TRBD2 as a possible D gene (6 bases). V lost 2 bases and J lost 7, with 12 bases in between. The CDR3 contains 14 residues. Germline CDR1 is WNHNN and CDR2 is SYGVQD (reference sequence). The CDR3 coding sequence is TGCGCCAGCAGTGAGGGGGGGATGACGAATGAGCAGTTCTTC. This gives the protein CASSEGGMTNEQFF.

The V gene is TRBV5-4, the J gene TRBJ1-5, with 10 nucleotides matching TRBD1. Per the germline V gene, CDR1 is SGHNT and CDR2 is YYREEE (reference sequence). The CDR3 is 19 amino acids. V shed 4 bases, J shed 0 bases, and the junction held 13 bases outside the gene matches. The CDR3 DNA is TGTGCCAGCAGCCATGCGGGGACAGGGGCTCCCCTTAGCAATCAGCCCCAGCATTTT. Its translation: CASSHAGTGAPLSNQPQHF.